The clone carrying this T cell receptor (beta chain) has a count of ten or more. Unique molecular identifiers were incorporated during preparation of the TCRbeta library. TCRdb itself ran the PCR reads through MiXCR, one entry per CDR3 protein. The sample has about 340,000 distinct CDR3 sequences; 10% are singletons. The data stem from a study of T-cell reconstitution after alpha-beta-depleted transplantation in children. This CDR3 has 13 amino acids. Germline CDR1 and CDR2: SEHNR and FQNEAQ (reference sequence). Unmatched junction bases numbered 0, after V lost 1 base and J lost 4 bases. This TCR was sampled from a human donor who donated a stem cell graft to a child with acute lymphoblastic leukemia. Material: PBMCs from the stem cell graft donor, obtained from the stem cell graft. The gene calls are TRBV7-9 and TRBJ2-5, with TRBD1 matching over 7 bases. CDR3 residues: CASSLGTGETQYF. DNA of the CDR3: TGTGCCAGCAGCTTAGGGACAGGAGAGACCCAGTACTTC.